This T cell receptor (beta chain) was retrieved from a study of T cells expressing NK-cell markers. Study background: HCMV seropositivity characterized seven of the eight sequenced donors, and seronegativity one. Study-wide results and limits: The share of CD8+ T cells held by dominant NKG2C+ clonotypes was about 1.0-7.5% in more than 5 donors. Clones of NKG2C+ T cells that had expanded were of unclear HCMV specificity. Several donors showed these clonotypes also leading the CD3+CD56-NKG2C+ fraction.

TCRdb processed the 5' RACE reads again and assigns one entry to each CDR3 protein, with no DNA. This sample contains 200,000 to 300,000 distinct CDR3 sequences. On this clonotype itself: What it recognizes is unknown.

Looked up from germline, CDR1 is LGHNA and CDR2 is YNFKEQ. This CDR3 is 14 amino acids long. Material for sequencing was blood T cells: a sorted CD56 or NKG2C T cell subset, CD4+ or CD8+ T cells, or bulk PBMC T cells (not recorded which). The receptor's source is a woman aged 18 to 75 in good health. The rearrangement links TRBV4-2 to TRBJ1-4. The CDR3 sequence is CASSQGSTNEKLFF.